This T cell receptor (beta chain) was retrieved from a study of CD8 T cells in ankylosing spondylitis (dated by TCRdb to 2016 to 2017). For context, the study as a whole: T cell receptor beta repertoires were profiled in healthy donors and ankylosing spondylitis patients so that disease-linked TCR variants could be found. In total, the full study cohort was made up of over a hundred healthy donors and more than 20 ankylosing spondylitis patients. Peripheral blood was sampled, and synovial fluid was additionally collected from ankylosing spondylitis patients. Findings and caveats that apply to the study as a whole: Some motif variants were previously reported in synovial fluid and blood of reactive arthritis patients, suggesting common disease-initiation mechanisms. The disease-linked clones had a CD8+ phenotype and were found at relatively low frequencies in peripheral blood. The disease-linked clones were reported to be significantly enriched in matched synovial fluid samples from ankylosing spondylitis patients. Blood from ankylosing spondylitis patients appeared to be characterized by a TCR beta motif composed of about eight highly homologous amino acid variants.

The run used an Illumina HiSeq 2500. Quantitative 5'-RACE with molecular barcodes was used to prepare TCR beta libraries. In the original analysis: A new computational method, built on a probabilistic model of VDJ rearrangement, was used to identify disease-linked TCR variants. Using fastp trimming at Q25 and MiXCR clonotype assembly, TCRdb reanalyzed the public sequencing data and kept in-frame beta chains. CDR3 protein sequences are deduplicated, and each keeps its most common genes and DNA. The V and J calls, along with clone size, are taken from TCRdb and not from the paper's own processing. For this sample the table gives about 350,000 distinct CDR3 sequences, of which approximately 22% were detected only once. Around 14% of the sample comes from the top ten. From its cysteine to its phenylalanine, the CDR3 spans 13 amino acids. Left in the record is the CDR3 DNA by itself, 39 bases read in frame from the first base. The trim is 10 bases for V and 2 bases for J, with a gap of 14 bases between the germline ends.

Turning to this clonotype: Its binding antigen is unknown. Base quality data are lacking; no much larger clone is found one base away.

The sequence derives from a male donor with ankylosing spondylitis or in good health (not recorded which). Material: blood, either unsorted or a sorted T cell fraction (not recorded which). This receptor chain uses TRBV12-3 or TRBV12-4 and TRBJ2-5; no confident D gene assignment can be made. The DNA reads as follows: TGTGCCACCCAACAGATGCCACAAGAGACCCAGTACTTC. This sequence encodes CATQQMPQETQYF.